A single sample is the source of the 5 T cell receptor beta chains below, sequenced in a study of T cell clonality in common variable immunodeficiency. Sequenced by immunoSEQ multiplex PCR; TCRdb stores in-frame clones only, minus some. The sample shows about 55,000 clones, none of them appearing just once. The specimen sequenced was peripheral blood mononuclear cells. Source of these receptors: a person between 18 and 75 years old in good health.

This clone showed up many times. The read terminates 3 residues ahead of where the CDR3 ends, so the germline J gene completes it. This chain uses TRBV2 with TRBJ1-2; D unresolved. Trimming cost V 9 bases and J 1 base, with 6 bases left between them. This CDR3 contains 11 residues. The germline gives CDR1 SNHLY, CDR2 FYNNEI. The part of the CDR3 DNA that was read is TGTGCCAGGTCGGGTAACTATGGC. Encoded protein: CARSGNYG. The full CDR3 protein reads CARSGNYGYTF.

This clone was recorded many times. The read ends 3 residues before the CDR3 terminus; that terminus is restored from the germline J gene. The V gene is TRBV7-2, the J gene TRBJ2-5; 8 bases match TRBD2. The junction had 8 bases not matched to a gene; V was cut back by 6 bases and J by 2 bases. The CDR3 is 15 amino acids. Germline loops: CDR1 SGHTA, CDR2 FQGNSA. The CDR3 is CASSSQTGGQETQYF. Partial CDR3 DNA: TGTGCCAGCAGTTCGCAAACGGGGGGGCAAGAGACC.

This clone was detected ten times or more. The read stops 3 residues short of the end of the CDR3; the missing end is completed from the germline J gene. This chain links TRBV30 with TRBJ2-7, with 9 bases that match TRBD1. V dropped 2 bases and J dropped 4; count of bases not matched to a gene: 9. CDR1 is GTSNPN and CDR2 is SVGIG in the germline V gene (reference sequence). CDR3 size: 15 residues. The CDR3 protein is CAWSLKGTGQYEQYF. The part of the CDR3 DNA that was read is TGTGCCTGGAGTCTGAAAGGGACAGGGCAGTACGAG.

This clone was seen a handful of times. The read terminates 3 residues ahead of where the CDR3 ends, so the germline J gene completes it. This chain links TRBV6-1 with TRBJ1-4; 10 positions agree with TRBD1. Per germline, CDR1 MNHNS and CDR2 SASEGT. This CDR3 comprises 16 residues. The CDR3 reads CASSEIPGQGNSPLFF. The part of the CDR3 DNA that was read is TGTGCCAGCAGTGAAATACCGGGACAGGGGAACTCACCA.

Regarding this clone: Sequencing ends 3 residues short of the CDR3 end; the germline J gene provides the rest. V gene TRBV11-2 combines with J gene TRBJ1-1, with unresolved D. This CDR3 contains 12 residues. Germline V lookup: CDR1 SGHAT, CDR2 FQNNGV. V was clipped by 5 bases and J by 3 bases, with 7 bases between them. The covered CDR3 bases are TGTGCCAGCAGCCAAACGGACACTGAA. Its protein is CASSQTDTE. The entire CDR3 is CASSQTDTEAFF.